These 8 T cell receptor beta chains were all obtained from the same sample, sequenced in a study of glioma-infiltrating T cells. The iRepertoire nested amplicon-rescue multiplex PCR amplified TCR alpha and beta CDR3s from RNA. TCRdb fed the multiplex PCR reads into MiXCR, producing one record per CDR3 protein. The repertoire holds around 390,000 distinct CDR3 sequences, with around 45% as singletons. Source material: glioma tissue, nonneoplastic brain tissue, or PBMCs (not recorded which). The receptors here all came from a human donor with low-grade glioma or glioblastoma, undergoing nonglioma brain surgery, or in good health (not recorded which).

The V call is TRBV7-2, the J call TRBJ1-4, with unresolved D. The V gene's germline CDR1 is SGHTA and CDR2 FQGNSA. V was shortened by 3 bases and J by 0 bases, with 8 bases between the two germline ends. The CDR3 has 15 amino acids. The DNA for the CDR3 is TGTGCCAGCAGCTTGATAGGAACAACTAATGAAAAACTGTTTTTT. Translation gives CASSLIGTTNEKLFF.

The V gene is TRBV6-6, the J gene TRBJ1-5, with D uncertain. Germline CDR1 is MNHNY and CDR2 is SVGAGI (reference sequence). The CDR3 length is 14 residues. Trimming removed 0 bases at V and 4 bases at J, with 7 bases between. The CDR3 DNA reads as TGTGCCAGCAGTTACTCGGGCAGAAATCAGCCCCAGCATTTT. The encoded protein is CASSYSGRNQPQHF.

In its sample, this clonotype was seen a few times. V and J are TRBV28 and TRBJ2-4; TRBD2 matches at 8 bases. This CDR3 region has 15 residues. V lost 7 bases and J lost 0; bases outside the gene matches: 5. CDR1 and CDR2 (germline): MDHEN, SYDVKM. CDR3 nucleotides: TGTGCCAGCATCATAGCGGGGCTAGCCAAAAACATTCAGTACTTC. This encodes CASIIAGLAKNIQYF.

J is TRBJ2-7 and V is TRBV7-6, with a tentative D call TRBD1 (5 bases). The CDR3 covers 15 residues. The ends were cut back, 5 bases at V and 4 bases at J, with 18 bases in the middle. The V gene's germline CDR1 is SGHVS and CDR2 FNYEAQ. The CDR3 is CASSHWAGPIYEQYF. The CDR3 DNA sequence: TGTGCCAGCAGCCACTGGGCAGGGCCAATTTACGAGCAGTACTTC.

Here the CDR3 reads CASSGGASGSSEQFF. For the CDR3, the DNA is TGTGCCAGCAGTGGCGGGGCTAGCGGGAGCAGTGAGCAGTTCTTC. The chain carries TRBV2 and TRBJ2-1, with 10 bases fitting TRBD2. The CDR3 totals 15 residues. Germline CDR1 SNHLY, CDR2 FYNNEI. J gave up 9 bases and V 4 bases, and 9 bases lay outside the gene matches.

V usage is TRBV19 and J usage is TRBJ2-3, with TRBD2 matching over 8 bases. The CDR3 sequence is 14 residues long. The V gene end was trimmed by 1 base and the J gene end by 8 bases; junction bases not matched to a gene: 5. From germline, CDR1 is LNHDA and CDR2 SQIVND (reference sequence). The CDR3 here is CASSIAGGPGTQYF. Written as DNA, the CDR3 is TGTGCCAGTAGTATAGCGGGAGGGCCTGGTACGCAGTATTTT.

This chain connects TRBV6-2 or TRBV6-3 to TRBJ2-1; 8 bases are a match to TRBD2. The CDR3 covers 17 residues. V was pared by 2 bases and J by 2 bases, with 8 bases of the junction left unmatched. CDR1 and CDR2 from the germline V gene are MNHEY and SVGEGT. The CDR3 protein is CASSYTPGLGPYNEQFF. The CDR3 DNA reads TGTGCCAGCAGTTACACCCCGGGACTAGGTCCCTACAATGAGCAGTTCTTC.

This clonotype was observed once. The chain combines TRBV7-2 with TRBJ2-7; D is ambiguous. This CDR3 comprises 14 residues. Trimming removed 1 base from V and 5 bases from J, with 12 bases in between. CDR1 is SGHTA and CDR2 is FQGNSA in the germline V gene. DNA for the CDR3: TGTGCCAGCAGCTTAGACGGACCCCTACACGAGCAGTACTTC. Protein product: CASSLDGPLHEQYF.